The 18 T cell receptor beta chains listed next were all sequenced from one sample in a study of CD8 T cells in ankylosing spondylitis. Broader study findings: Within ankylosing spondylitis blood, a TCR beta motif made up of seven to nine highly homologous variants appeared to be characteristic.

Their target antigens are unknown. Using its own MiXCR run on the 5' RACE reads, TCRdb lists one record per CDR3 protein. The table records 450,000 to 550,000 distinct CDR3 sequences, approximately 5.3% of them present only once. Input material: blood, either unsorted or a sorted T cell fraction (not recorded which). The origin of the receptors is a male donor with ankylosing spondylitis.

This clonotype was recorded at least ten times. The chain is built from TRBV9 and TRBJ2-3; TRBD1 matches 11 bases. The V segment lost 3 bases and the J segment 10 bases; nucleotides outside the gene matches: 4. Germline loops: CDR1 SGDLS, CDR2 YYNGEE. The CDR3 sequence is 13 residues long. CDR3: CASSGGQGGSQYF. The CDR3 coding sequence is TGTGCCAGCAGCGGGGGACAGGGGGGTTCGCAGTATTTT.

This clonotype was detected ten times or more. V gene TRBV6-1 combines with J gene TRBJ2-2; tentative D call: TRBD1 (6 bases). Trimming removed 6 bases at V and 4 bases at J, with 12 bases between. The CDR3 extends over 14 amino acids. CDR1 is MNHNS, CDR2 SASEGT, per germline. CDR3 nucleotides: TGTGCCAGCAGACAACAGGGATTCACCGGGGAGCTGTTTTTT. The encoded protein is CASRQQGFTGELFF.

This clonotype was seen a handful of times. CDR3 residues: CASSIGTQRETQYF. CDR3 bases: TGTGCCAGTAGTATCGGGACCCAGCGAGAGACCCAGTACTTC. The chain recombines TRBV19 with TRBJ2-5; the D gene could be TRBD1 or TRBD2 (5 bases each). The CDR3 is 14 residues long. The V and J ends lost 3 bases and 4 bases respectively, with 12 bases between them. Germline values: CDR1 LNHDA, CDR2 SQIVND (reference sequence). Full variable domain (rest looked up from reference TRBV19 and TRBJ2-5): DGGITQSPKYLFRKEGQNVTLSCEQNLNHDAMYWYRQDPGQGLRLIYYSQIVNDFQKGDIAEGYSVSREKKESFPLTVTSAQKNPTAFYLCASSIGTQRETQYFGPGTRLLVL.

The chain is built from TRBV5-1 and TRBJ2-7; D not resolved. This CDR3 is 17 amino acids long. V shed 4 bases and J shed 2 bases, with 22 bases lying between them. CDR1 and CDR2 (germline): SGHRS, YFSETQ. The CDR3 here is CASSVKPSPQSAYEQYF. The DNA of the CDR3 is TGCGCCAGCAGCGTAAAACCCTCCCCACAGTCCGCCTACGAGCAGTACTTC.

This clonotype was counted between two and nine times. The J gene is TRBJ1-1, the V gene TRBV20-1, with D unresolved. The ends were cut back, 3 bases at V and 1 base at J, with 6 bases in the middle. The length of the CDR3 is 12 residues. Germline V gene sequence: CDR1 DFQATT, CDR2 SNEGSKA (reference sequence). CDR3: CSASSGNTEAFF. The DNA of the CDR3 is TGCAGTGCTAGCTCGGGGAACACTGAAGCTTTCTTT.

This clonotype was recorded at least ten times. V usage is TRBV29-1 and J usage is TRBJ1-4; no definite D call. The germline CDR1 and CDR2 sequences are SQVTM and ANQGSEA. V gave up 1 base and J gave up 3 bases, with 6 bases separating them. The CDR3 has 13 residues. The CDR3 protein is CSVEAVANEKLFF. For the CDR3, the DNA is TGCAGCGTTGAAGCCGTAGCTAATGAAAAACTGTTTTTT.

V gene TRBV28 combines with J gene TRBJ1-1; 7 bases fit TRBD1. This CDR3 is 14 amino acids long. With 0 bases clipped from V and 7 bases from J, the junction kept 5 bases outside the gene matches. Germline assignment: CDR1 MDHEN and CDR2 SYDVKM. The CDR3 protein is CASSLWEGANEAFF. The DNA for the CDR3 is TGTGCCAGCAGTTTATGGGAGGGGGCGAATGAAGCTTTCTTT.

Ten or more counts support this clonotype. The genes are TRBV3-1 and TRBJ2-7, with 8 bases aligning to TRBD1. The CDR3 is made up of 14 amino acids. V was pared by 4 bases and J by 4 bases, with 6 bases of the junction left unmatched. Germline V gives CDR1 LGHDT, CDR2 YNNKEL (reference sequence). The CDR3 coding sequence is TGTGCCAGCAGCCTTCAGGGGGCGGGTTACGAGCAGTACTTC. Its protein is CASSLQGAGYEQYF.

This clonotype was detected only a few times. V gene TRBV11-2 combines with J gene TRBJ2-1; D unclear. The CDR3 is 15 residues long. V lost 4 bases and J 10 bases, leaving 20 bases between the germline ends. Germline CDR1 SGHAT, CDR2 FQNNGV. The CDR3 region has the DNA TGTGCCAGCAGCTCCATGACTGGCTTTAGATCGGAGCAGTTCTTC. Its protein product is CASSSMTGFRSEQFF.

This clonotype was detected ten times or more. This chain joins TRBV27 and TRBJ2-7, with D tentatively TRBD1 (6 bases). V dropped 2 bases and J dropped 0 bases, with 8 bases sitting between them. The CDR3 length is 14 residues. Germline lookup yields CDR1 MNHEY and CDR2 SMNVEV (reference sequence). The CDR3 nucleotides are TGTGCCAGCAGTTTAAACAGGGACTCCTACGAGCAGTACTTC. It encodes CASSLNRDSYEQYF.

This clonotype has a count of ten or more. V is TRBV4-2 and J is TRBJ2-1; D possibly corresponds to TRBD2 (6 bases). CDR1 LGHNA and CDR2 YNFKEQ come from the germline V gene. The ends were cut back, 4 bases at V and 0 bases at J, with 10 bases in the middle. CDR3 length equals 15 residues. The CDR3 loop is CASSPRTNSYNEQFF. CDR3 in DNA: TGTGCCAGCAGCCCCCGGACTAACTCCTACAATGAGCAGTTCTTC.

This clonotype was detected ten times or more. The chain recombines TRBV6-1 with TRBJ1-2, with TRBD1 identical over 8 bases. This CDR3 spans 15 amino acids. Germline V gene sequence: CDR1 MNHNS, CDR2 SASEGT. J gave up 7 bases and V 2 bases, and 9 bases lay outside the gene matches. In DNA, the CDR3 is TGTGCCAGCAGTGAAAACAGGGGGACTATAGCTGGCTACACCTTC. The encoded protein is CASSENRGTIAGYTF.

This clonotype was recorded at least ten times. This chain connects TRBV5-1 to TRBJ1-1, with D perhaps matching TRBD1 (5 bases). Germline assignment: CDR1 SGHRS and CDR2 YFSETQ. V shed 5 bases and J shed 0 bases, with 17 bases lying between them. The CDR3 loop spans 16 amino acids. The CDR3 DNA is TGCGCCAGCAGATGGAGACGCGACAGACTGAACACTGAAGCTTTCTTT. Its translation is CASRWRRDRLNTEAFF.

V is TRBV18 and J is TRBJ2-1; D not certain. CDR1 KGHSH and CDR2 LQKENI come from the germline V gene. There are 14 residues in the CDR3. Between the trimmed V and J ends, which lost 6 bases and 3 bases, there was a span of 12 bases. The CDR3 loop is CASSPRPNYNEQFF. As DNA, the CDR3 is TGTGCCAGCTCGCCGAGGCCAAACTACAATGAGCAGTTCTTC.

This clonotype was found many times. The genes are TRBV12-3 or TRBV12-4 and TRBJ2-5, with D unclear. Trimming removed 6 bases at V and 4 bases at J, with 6 bases between. The CDR3 loop spans 11 amino acids. The CDR3 region is CASRQTETQYF. In DNA, the CDR3 is TGTGCCAGCAGACAGACAGAGACCCAGTACTTC.

This clonotype was seen more than once but under ten times. The rearrangement joins TRBV18 to TRBJ2-2, with D hard to call. With 3 bases removed from V and 2 bases from J, the gap between germline ends came to 10 bases. CDR1 is KGHSH and CDR2 is LQKENI in the germline V gene. This CDR3 spans 15 amino acids. CDR3 region: CASSPRAANTGELFF. The CDR3 DNA reads TGTGCCAGCTCACCTCGGGCCGCCAACACCGGGGAGCTGTTTTTT.

The sample holds a few counts of this clonotype. The chain carries TRBV4-3 and TRBJ2-2, with 7 bases fitting TRBD1. Germline V gene data show CDR1 as LGHNA and CDR2 as YSLEER. The CDR3 length is 15 residues. Trimming removed 3 bases from V and 6 bases from J; junction bases left unmatched: 7. CDR3 sequence (DNA): TGCGCCAGCAGCCAGGAGACAGGGTACGCCGGGGAGCTGTTTTTT. This sequence encodes CASSQETGYAGELFF.

Many counts were recorded for this clonotype. The rearrangement uses TRBV7-3 and TRBJ2-3; D perhaps matches TRBD2 (5 bases). The CDR3 has 17 residues. V was clipped by 1 base and J by 2 bases, with 16 bases between them. In germline, CDR1 is SGHTA, CDR2 FQGTGA. Here the CDR3 reads CASSLILEEADTDTQYF. CDR3 nucleotide sequence: TGTGCCAGCAGCTTAATATTGGAGGAAGCTGACACAGATACGCAGTATTTT.